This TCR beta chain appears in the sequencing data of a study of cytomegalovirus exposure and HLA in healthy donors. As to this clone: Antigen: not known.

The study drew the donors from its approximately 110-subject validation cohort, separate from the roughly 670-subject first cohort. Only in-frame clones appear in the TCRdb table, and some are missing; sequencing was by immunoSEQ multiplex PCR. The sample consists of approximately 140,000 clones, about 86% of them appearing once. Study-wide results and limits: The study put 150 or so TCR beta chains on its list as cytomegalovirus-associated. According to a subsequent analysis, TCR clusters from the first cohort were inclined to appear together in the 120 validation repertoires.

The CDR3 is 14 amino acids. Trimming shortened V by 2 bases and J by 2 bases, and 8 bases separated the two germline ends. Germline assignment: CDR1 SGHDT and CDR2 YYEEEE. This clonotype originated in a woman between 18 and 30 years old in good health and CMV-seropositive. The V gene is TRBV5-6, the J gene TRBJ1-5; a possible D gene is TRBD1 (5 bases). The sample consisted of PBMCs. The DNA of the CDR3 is TGTGCCAGCAGCTTAATACAGGGCAATCAGCCCCAGCATTTT. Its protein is CASSLIQGNQPQHF.